Sequencing of this T cell receptor (beta chain) was carried out in a study of shared clonotypes between healthy human individuals. Overall study results and limits: Clonotype sharing across four donors was observed for about 5.2% of naive CD4 clonotypes.

This table comes from immunoSEQ multiplex PCR, and its TCRdb copy is limited to in-frame clones, with some not included. The table lists more than 1.2 million clones, approximately 98.5% of them singletons. Naive CD45RA+ and memory CD45RA-negative subsets were split from CD4+ cells. CDR3 length: 14 amino acids. Germline V CDR1 and CDR2: SQVTM, ANQGSEA. Trimming cost V 0 bases and J 7 bases; bases outside gene matches: 6. Notes on this clone: What it recognizes is unknown.

V usage is TRBV29-1 and J usage is TRBJ1-2, with 9 positions matching TRBD1. Input material: naive CD4+ T cells sorted from blood. Subset given: CD45RA+ positively selected. The clonotype comes from a man aged 30 to 45 in good health. The CDR3 nucleotides read TGCAGCGTTGAAGATTACGGACAGGGGCCTGGCTACACCTTC. Translated, it gives CSVEDYGQGPGYTF.